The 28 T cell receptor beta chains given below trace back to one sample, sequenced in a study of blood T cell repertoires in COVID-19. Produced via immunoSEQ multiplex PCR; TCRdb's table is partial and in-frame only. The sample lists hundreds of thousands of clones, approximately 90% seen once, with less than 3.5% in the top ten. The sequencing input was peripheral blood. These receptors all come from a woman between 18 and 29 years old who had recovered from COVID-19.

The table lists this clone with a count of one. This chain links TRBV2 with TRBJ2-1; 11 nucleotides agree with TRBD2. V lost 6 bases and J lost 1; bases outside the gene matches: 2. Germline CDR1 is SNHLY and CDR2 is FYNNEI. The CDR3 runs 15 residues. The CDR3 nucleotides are TGTGCCAGCAGAGGGACTAGCGGTTCCTACAATGAGCAGTTCTTC. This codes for CASRGTSGSYNEQFF.

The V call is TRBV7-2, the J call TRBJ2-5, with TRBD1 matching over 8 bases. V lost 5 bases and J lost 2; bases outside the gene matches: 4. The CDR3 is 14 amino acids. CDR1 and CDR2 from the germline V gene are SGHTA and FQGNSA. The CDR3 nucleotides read TGTGCCAGCAGCCTGTACAGGGGGCAAGAGACCCAGTACTTC. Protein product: CASSLYRGQETQYF. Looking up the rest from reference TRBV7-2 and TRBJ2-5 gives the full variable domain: GAGVSQSPSNKVTEKGKDVELRCDPISGHTALYWYRQSLGQGLEFLIYFQGNSAPDKSGLPSDRFSAERTGGSVSTLTIQRTQQEDSAVYLCASSLYRGQETQYFGPGTRLLVL.

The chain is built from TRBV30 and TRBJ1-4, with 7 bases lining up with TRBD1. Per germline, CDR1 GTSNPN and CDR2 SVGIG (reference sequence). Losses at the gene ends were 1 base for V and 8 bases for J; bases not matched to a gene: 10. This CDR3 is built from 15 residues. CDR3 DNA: TGTGCCTGGAGTGATTCCGGGACAGCCGGCGAAAAACTGTTTTTT. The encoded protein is CAWSDSGTAGEKLFF.

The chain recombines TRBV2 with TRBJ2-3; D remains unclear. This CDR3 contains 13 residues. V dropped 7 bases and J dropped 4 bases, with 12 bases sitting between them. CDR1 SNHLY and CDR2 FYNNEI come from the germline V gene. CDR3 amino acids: CASMRENSDTQYF. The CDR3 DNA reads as TGTGCCAGCATGAGAGAGAACTCAGATACGCAGTATTTT.

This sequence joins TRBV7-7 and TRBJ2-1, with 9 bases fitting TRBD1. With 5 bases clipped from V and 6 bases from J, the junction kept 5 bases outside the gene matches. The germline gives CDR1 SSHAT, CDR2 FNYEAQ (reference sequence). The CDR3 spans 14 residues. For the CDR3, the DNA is TGTGCCAGCAGCCCAGACAGGGGGGGCAATGAGCAGTTCTTC. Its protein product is CASSPDRGGNEQFF.

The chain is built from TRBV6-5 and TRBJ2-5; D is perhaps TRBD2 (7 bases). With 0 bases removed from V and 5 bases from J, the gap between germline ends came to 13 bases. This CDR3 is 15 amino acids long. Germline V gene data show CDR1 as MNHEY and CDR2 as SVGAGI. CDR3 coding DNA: TGTGCCAGCAGTTACTCGGGAGGGGGGGAGGAGACCCAGTACTTC. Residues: CASSYSGGGEETQYF.

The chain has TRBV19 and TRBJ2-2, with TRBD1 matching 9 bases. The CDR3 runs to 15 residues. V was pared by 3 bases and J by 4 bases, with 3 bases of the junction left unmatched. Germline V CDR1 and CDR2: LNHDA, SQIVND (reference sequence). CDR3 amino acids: CASSIYRGLTGELFF. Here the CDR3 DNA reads TGTGCCAGTAGTATTTACAGGGGGCTCACCGGGGAGCTGTTTTTT.

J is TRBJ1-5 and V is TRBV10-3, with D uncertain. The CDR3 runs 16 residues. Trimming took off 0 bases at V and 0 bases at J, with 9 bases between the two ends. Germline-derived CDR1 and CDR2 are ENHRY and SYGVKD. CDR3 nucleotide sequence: TGTGCCATCAGTGAGTCCCAGGTTTATAGCAATCAGCCCCAGCATTTT. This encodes CAISESQVYSNQPQHF.

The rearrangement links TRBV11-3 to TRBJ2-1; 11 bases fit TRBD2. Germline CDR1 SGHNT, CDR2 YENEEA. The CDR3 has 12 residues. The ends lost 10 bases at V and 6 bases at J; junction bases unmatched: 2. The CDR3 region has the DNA TGTGCCATAGGGACTAGCGGCAATGAGCAGTTCTTC. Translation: CAIGTSGNEQFF. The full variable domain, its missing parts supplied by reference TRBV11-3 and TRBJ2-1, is EAGVVQSPRYKIIEKKQPVAFWCNPISGHNTLYWYLQNLGQGPELLIRYENEEAVDDSQLPKDRFSAERLKGVDSTLKIQPAELGDSAVYLCAIGTSGNEQFFGPGTRLTVL.

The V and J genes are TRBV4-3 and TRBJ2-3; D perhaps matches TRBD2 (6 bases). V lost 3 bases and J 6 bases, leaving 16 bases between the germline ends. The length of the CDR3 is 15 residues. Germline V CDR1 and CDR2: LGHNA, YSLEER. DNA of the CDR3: TGCGCCAGCAGCCACCTTAGCGGAGTCAGGGATACGCAGTATTTT. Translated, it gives CASSHLSGVRDTQYF.

In DNA, the CDR3 is TGTGCCAGCAGCGTAACTAATGAGCAGTTCTTC. Its translation is CASSVTNEQFF. This chain connects TRBV7-9 to TRBJ2-1; no definite D call. The CDR3 consists of 11 residues. Trimming took off 5 bases at V and 7 bases at J, with 6 bases between the two ends. Germline V gives CDR1 SEHNR, CDR2 FQNEAQ (reference sequence).

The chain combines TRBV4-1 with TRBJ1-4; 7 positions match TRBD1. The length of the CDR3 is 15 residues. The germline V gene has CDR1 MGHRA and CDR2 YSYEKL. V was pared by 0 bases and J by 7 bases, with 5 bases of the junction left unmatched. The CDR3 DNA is TGCGCCAGCAGCCAAGAACACAGGGGAGCTGAAAAACTGTTTTTT. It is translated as CASSQEHRGAEKLFF.

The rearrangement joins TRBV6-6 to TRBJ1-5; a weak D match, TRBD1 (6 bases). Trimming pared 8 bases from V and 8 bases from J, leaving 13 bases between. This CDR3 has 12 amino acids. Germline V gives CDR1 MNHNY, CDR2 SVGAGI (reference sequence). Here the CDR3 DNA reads TGTGCCAGCGCTGGCAGGGGAGAGCCCCAGCATTTT. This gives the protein CASAGRGEPQHF.

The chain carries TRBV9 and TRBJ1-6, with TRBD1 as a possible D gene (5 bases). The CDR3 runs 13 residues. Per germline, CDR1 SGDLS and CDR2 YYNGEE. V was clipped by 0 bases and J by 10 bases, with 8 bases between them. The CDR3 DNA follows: TGTGCCAGCAGCGTAGGGGGGGACTCACCCCTCCACTTT. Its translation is CASSVGGDSPLHF.

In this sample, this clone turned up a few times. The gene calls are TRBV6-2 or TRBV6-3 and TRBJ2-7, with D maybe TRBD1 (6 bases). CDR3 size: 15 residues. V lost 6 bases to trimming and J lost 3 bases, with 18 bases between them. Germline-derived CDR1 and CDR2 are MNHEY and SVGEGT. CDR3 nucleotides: TGTGCCAGCAGCCGGGGCCGAATAGGGGGCTACGAGCAGTACGTC. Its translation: CASSRGRIGGYEQYV.

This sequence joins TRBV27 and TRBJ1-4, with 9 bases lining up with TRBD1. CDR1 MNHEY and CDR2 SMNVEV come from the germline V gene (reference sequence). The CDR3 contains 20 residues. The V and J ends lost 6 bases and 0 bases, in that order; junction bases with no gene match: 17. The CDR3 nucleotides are TGTGCCAGCAGGTTTTCCTCGGGACAGGGAGGGGAGTCAACTAATGAAAAACTGTTTTTT. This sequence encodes CASRFSSGQGGESTNEKLFF.

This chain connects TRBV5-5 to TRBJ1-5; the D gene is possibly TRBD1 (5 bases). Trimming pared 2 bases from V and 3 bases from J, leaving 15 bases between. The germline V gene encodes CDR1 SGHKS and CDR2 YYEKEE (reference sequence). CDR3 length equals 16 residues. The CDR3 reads CASSLGATQNNQPQHF. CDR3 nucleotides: TGTGCCAGCAGCTTAGGGGCGACCCAGAACAATCAGCCCCAGCATTTT.

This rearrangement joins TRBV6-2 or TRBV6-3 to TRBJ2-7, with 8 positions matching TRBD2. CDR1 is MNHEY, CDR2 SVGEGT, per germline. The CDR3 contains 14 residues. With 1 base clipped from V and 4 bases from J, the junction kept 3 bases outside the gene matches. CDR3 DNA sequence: TGTGCCAGCAGTTACTACGGGAGGGGTTACGAGCAGTACGTC. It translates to CASSYYGRGYEQYV.

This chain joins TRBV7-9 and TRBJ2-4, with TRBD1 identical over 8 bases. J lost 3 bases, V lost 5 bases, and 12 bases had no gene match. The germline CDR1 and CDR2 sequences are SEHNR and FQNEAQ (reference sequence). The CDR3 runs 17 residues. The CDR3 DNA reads TGTGCCAGCAGCCTAGGACAGGGTGTTCGTAGCAAAAACATTCAGTACTTC. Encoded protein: CASSLGQGVRSKNIQYF.

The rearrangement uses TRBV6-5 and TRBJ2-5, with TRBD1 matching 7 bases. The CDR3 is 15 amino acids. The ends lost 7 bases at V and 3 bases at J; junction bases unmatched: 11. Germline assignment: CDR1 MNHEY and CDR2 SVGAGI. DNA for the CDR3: TGTGCCAGCACCAATATCGACAGGGCGGAAGAGACCCAGTACTTC. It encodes CASTNIDRAEETQYF.

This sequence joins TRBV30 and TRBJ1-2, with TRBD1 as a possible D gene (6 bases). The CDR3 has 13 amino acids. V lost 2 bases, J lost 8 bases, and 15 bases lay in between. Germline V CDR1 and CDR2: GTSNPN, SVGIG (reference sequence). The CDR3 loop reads CAWSFEYDRGYTF. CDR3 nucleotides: TGTGCCTGGAGTTTTGAATATGACAGGGGCTACACCTTC.

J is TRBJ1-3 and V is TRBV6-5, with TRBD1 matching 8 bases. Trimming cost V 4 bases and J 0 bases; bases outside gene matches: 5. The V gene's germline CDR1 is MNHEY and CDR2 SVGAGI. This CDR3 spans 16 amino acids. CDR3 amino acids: CASSFRGQVSGNTIYF. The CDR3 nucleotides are TGTGCCAGCAGTTTTAGGGGACAGGTCTCTGGAAACACCATATATTTT.

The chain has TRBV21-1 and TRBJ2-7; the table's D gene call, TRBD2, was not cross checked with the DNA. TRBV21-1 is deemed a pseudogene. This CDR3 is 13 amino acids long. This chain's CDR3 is CASLGKLVYEQYV. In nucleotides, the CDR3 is TGTGCCAGCCTCGGTAAGCTGGTCTACGAGCAGTACGTC.

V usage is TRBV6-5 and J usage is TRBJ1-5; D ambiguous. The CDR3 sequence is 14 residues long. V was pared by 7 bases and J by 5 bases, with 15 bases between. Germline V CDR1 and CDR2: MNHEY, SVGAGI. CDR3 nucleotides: TGTGCCAGCATCAGTTGGTCCGCCTATCAGCCCCAGCATTTT. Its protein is CASISWSAYQPQHF.

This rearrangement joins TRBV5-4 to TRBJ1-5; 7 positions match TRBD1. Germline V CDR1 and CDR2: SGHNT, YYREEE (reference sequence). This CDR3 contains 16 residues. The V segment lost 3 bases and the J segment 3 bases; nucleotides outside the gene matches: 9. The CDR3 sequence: CASSYGGQVNNQPQHF. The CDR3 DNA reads TGTGCCAGCAGCTACGGAGGACAGGTGAACAATCAGCCCCAGCATTTT.

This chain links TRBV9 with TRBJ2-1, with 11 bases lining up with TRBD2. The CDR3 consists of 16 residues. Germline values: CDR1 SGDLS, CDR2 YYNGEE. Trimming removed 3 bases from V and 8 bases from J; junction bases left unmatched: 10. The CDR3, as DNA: TGTGCCAGCAGCGGAGTAGCGGGAGGGCCCTGGGATGAGCAGTTCTTC. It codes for CASSGVAGGPWDEQFF.

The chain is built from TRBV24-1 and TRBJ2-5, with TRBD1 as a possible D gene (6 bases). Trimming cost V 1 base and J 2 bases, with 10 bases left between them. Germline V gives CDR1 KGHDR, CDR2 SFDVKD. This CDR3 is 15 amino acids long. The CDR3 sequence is CATSDFQGRQETQYF. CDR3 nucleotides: TGTGCCACCAGTGATTTCCAGGGGCGGCAAGAGACCCAGTACTTC.

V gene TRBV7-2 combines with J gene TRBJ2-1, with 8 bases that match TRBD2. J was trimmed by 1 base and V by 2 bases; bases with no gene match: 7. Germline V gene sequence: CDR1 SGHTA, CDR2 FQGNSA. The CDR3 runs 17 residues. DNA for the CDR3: TGTGCCAGCAGCTTACGGCGCGGGAGGCTATCCTACAATGAGCAGTTCTTC. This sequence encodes CASSLRRGRLSYNEQFF. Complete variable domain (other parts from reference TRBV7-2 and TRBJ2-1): GAGVSQSPSNKVTEKGKDVELRCDPISGHTALYWYRQSLGQGLEFLIYFQGNSAPDKSGLPSDRFSAERTGGSVSTLTIQRTQQEDSAVYLCASSLRRGRLSYNEQFFGPGTRLTVL.